The present entry profiles one TCR beta chain with its context. Patients chosen for sequencing had shown CD8+CD57+ cell expansion by flow cytometry. This sample stems from a study of CD8+CD57+ T cells in acquired aplastic anemia. For CDR3 and TCR beta VDJ profiling, genomic DNA was the template used. Each CDR3 protein is one row after TCRdb ran MiXCR on the reads. The table shows around 180,000 distinct CDR3 sequences, with about half occurring only once. The clonotype comes from a human donor with aplastic anemia. Sequenced input: sorted CD4+, CD8+, or CD8+CD57+ T cells (not recorded which) from PBMCs.

The CDR3 DNA is TGCAGTGCTAGATACACAGGAGGGGAAGCTTTCTTT. Its protein is CSARYTGGEAFF. V usage is TRBV20-1 and J usage is TRBJ1-1, with D perhaps matching TRBD1 (5 bases). Trimming removed 2 bases from V and 8 bases from J, with 12 bases in between. CDR3 length: 12 amino acids. Germline CDR1 DFQATT, CDR2 SNEGSKA (reference sequence).